The rows below give T cell receptor beta chains drawn from one sample of a study of blood T cell repertoires in COVID-19. TCRdb's copy holds only in-frame clones and misses some; the assay was immunoSEQ multiplex PCR. Of 140,000 to 150,000 clones in the sample, about 74% were seen once. The sample comprised peripheral blood. These receptors all stem from a man aged 45-65 years with acute or convalescent COVID-19. Each CDR3 is given with its conserved first and last residue. D genes are given only for firm matches. The size field is filled for only some rows; it gives once, few, many or a size class.

V	J	size	D	CDR3	DNA
TRBV28	TRBJ1-4	.	.	CASRQGNEKLFF	TGTGCCAGCAGGCAGGGGAATGAAAAACTGTTTTTT
TRBV7-2	TRBJ1-1	.	.	CASSLTDRNTEAFF	TGTGCCAGCAGCCTCACAGACAGGAACACTGAAGCTTTCTTT
TRBV19	TRBJ2-2	.	.	CASSIVESGELFF	TGTGCCAGTAGTATAGTTGAGTCCGGGGAGCTGTTTTTT
TRBV2	TRBJ1-1	.	TRBD1	CASIRDRDSEAFF	TGTGCCAGCATCCGGGACAGAGACTCTGAAGCTTTCTTT
TRBV3-1/TRBV3-2	TRBJ1-5	.	.	CASSQEQSGARDNQPQHF	TGTGCCAGCAGCCAAGAGCAGTCAGGGGCCAGAGACAATCAGCCCCAGCATTTT
TRBV29-1	TRBJ1-4	.	.	CSVRSGEKLFF	TGCAGCGTTCGGTCTGGTGAAAAACTGTTTTTT
TRBV19	TRBJ1-1	few	.	CASSRRVDTEAFF	TGTGCCAGTAGTCGCAGGGTAGACACTGAAGCTTTCTTT
TRBV11-2	TRBJ1-3	.	.	CASSLDRNTIYF	TGTGCCAGCAGCTTAGATAGAAACACCATATATTTT
TRBV12-3/TRBV12-4	TRBJ1-2	.	TRBD1	CASSRQGSGGYTF	TGTGCCAGCAGTCGACAGGGGTCAGGTGGCTACACCTTC
TRBV9	TRBJ1-1	.	.	CASSVVEGWSTEAFF	TGTGCCAGCAGCGTAGTGGAGGGATGGAGCACTGAAGCTTTCTTT
TRBV12-3/TRBV12-4	TRBJ2-1	.	.	CASSNIDEQFF	TGTGCCAGCAGTAATATCGATGAGCAGTTCTTC
TRBV5-1	TRBJ2-1	.	TRBD2	CASSSPGLAGGSYNEQFF	TGCGCCAGCAGCTCCCCAGGACTAGCGGGGGGGAGCTACAATGAGCAGTTCTTC
TRBV7-9	TRBJ2-3	.	TRBD1	CASSSPGQGKNF	TGTGCCAGCAGCTCCCCGGGACAGGGGAAGAATTTT
TRBV5-6	TRBJ2-6	.	.	CASSLNTGTGANVLTF	TGTGCCAGCAGCTTGAATACAGGGACTGGGGCCAACGTCCTGACTTTC
TRBV5-1	TRBJ1-2	.	TRBD1	CASSLVGQGASGYTF	TGCGCCAGCAGCTTGGTTGGACAGGGGGCGTCTGGCTACACCTTC
TRBV5-6	TRBJ2-3	.	TRBD1	CASSFSPGQAQTDTQYF	TGTGCCAGCAGCTTTTCTCCGGGACAGGCACAAACAGATACGCAGTATTTT
TRBV29-1	TRBJ1-2	.	.	CSVDEGYGYTF	TGCAGCGTTGATGAGGGCTATGGCTACACCTTC
TRBV2	TRBJ1-2	.	TRBD1	CASSDAGQGHTGYGYTF	TGTGCCAGCAGTGACGCGGGACAGGGGCACACAGGCTATGGCTACACCTTC
TRBV5-1	TRBJ1-1	.	TRBD1	CASSSQGPGTEAFF	TGCGCCAGCAGCTCACAGGGGCCGGGCACTGAAGCTTTCTTT
TRBV3-1/TRBV3-2	TRBJ1-6	.	TRBD1	CASSQGGQGAPRNSPLHF	TGTGCCAGCAGCCAAGGAGGACAGGGGGCGCCCCGTAATTCACCCCTCCACTTT
TRBV12-3/TRBV12-4	TRBJ2-1	once	.	CASRLTVEQFF	TGTGCCAGCAGGCTGACAGTAGAGCAGTTCTTC
TRBV13	TRBJ2-7	.	TRBD2	CASSSPGSGASYEQYF	TGTGCCAGCAGCTCGCCGGGAAGCGGGGCCTCCTACGAGCAGTACTTC
TRBV27	TRBJ1-2	.	.	CASSLFEPLTDGYTF	TGTGCCAGCAGTTTATTCGAACCCCTTACGGATGGCTACACCTTC
TRBV5-6	TRBJ1-6	.	.	CASSREYGNSPLHF	TGTGCCAGCAGTCGGGAATACGGGAATTCACCCCTCCACTTT
TRBV5-1	TRBJ1-1	.	TRBD1	CASSAAGGTEAFF	TGCGCCAGCAGCGCGGCAGGGGGTACTGAAGCTTTCTTT
TRBV5-1	TRBJ2-1	few	TRBD2	CASSLVAGGRHEQFF	TGCGCCAGCAGCTTGGTAGCGGGGGGGCGCCATGAGCAGTTCTTC
TRBV30	TRBJ2-6	.	TRBD1	CAWKTRGPGANVLTF	TGTGCCTGGAAAACCAGGGGGCCTGGGGCCAACGTCCTGACTTTC
TRBV4-1	TRBJ2-7	once	.	CASSQPIRTGREDEQYF	TGCGCCAGCAGCCAACCAATCAGGACAGGGAGGGAGGACGAGCAGTACTTC
TRBV2	TRBJ1-3	.	.	CASSEASSSGNTIYF	TGTGCCAGCAGTGAAGCATCCAGCTCTGGAAACACCATATATTTT
TRBV12-3/TRBV12-4	TRBJ1-2	.	.	CASSLGGPYGYTF	TGTGCCAGCAGTTTGGGAGGGCCGTATGGCTACACCTTC
TRBV27	TRBJ2-3	.	.	CASSRWSRTDTQYF	TGTGCCAGCAGTCGATGGTCGCGGACAGATACGCAGTATTTT
TRBV5-1	TRBJ2-5	.	TRBD1	CASSLLQGAEETQYF	TGCGCCAGCAGCCTCTTACAGGGGGCTGAGGAGACCCAGTACTTC
TRBV5-1	TRBJ1-1	.	.	CASSFRMSTEAFF	TGCGCCAGCAGCTTCCGAATGAGCACTGAAGCTTTCTTT
TRBV5-4	TRBJ2-1	few	TRBD1	CASSLVGQPSSYNEQFF	TGTGCCAGCAGCTTGGTGGGACAGCCGAGCTCCTACAATGAGCAGTTCTTC
TRBV7-2	TRBJ2-1	.	.	CASSLGTTHYNEQFF	TGTGCCAGCAGCTTGGGGACAACCCACTACAATGAGCAGTTCTTC
TRBV5-1	TRBJ2-7	.	TRBD1	CASSPSGTGESYEQYF	TGCGCCAGCAGCCCATCCGGGACAGGGGAGTCCTACGAGCAGTACTTC
TRBV5-6	TRBJ1-1	.	.	CASSLDDRGSMNTEAFF	TGTGCCAGCAGCCTGGACGACCGGGGGTCCATGAACACTGAAGCTTTCTTT
TRBV4-1	TRBJ2-1	.	TRBD2	CASSQGGLRGGTYNEQFF	TGCGCCAGCAGCCAAGGGGGACTGCGCGGGGGGACCTACAATGAGCAGTTCTTC
TRBV6-2/TRBV6-3	TRBJ2-3	.	TRBD2	CASSSQRGGADTQYF	TGTGCCAGCAGCTCGCAGCGGGGGGGCGCAGATACGCAGTATTTT
TRBV5-4	TRBJ2-3	.	TRBD2	CASSILRGSGGAGTDTQYF	TGTGCCAGCAGCATACTCCGGGGGAGCGGGGGGGCCGGCACAGATACGCAGTATTTT
TRBV27	TRBJ1-1	few	.	CASTSLRLTNTEAFF	TGTGCCAGCACCTCGTTGAGACTCACGAACACTGAAGCTTTCTTT
TRBV13	TRBJ1-3	.	.	CASSLTVSSGNTIYF	TGTGCCAGCAGCTTAACCGTTAGCTCTGGAAACACCATATATTTT
TRBV6-1	TRBJ2-5	.	.	CASSEVWTEQETQYF	TGTGCCAGCAGTGAAGTTTGGACAGAACAAGAGACCCAGTACTTC
TRBV27	TRBJ1-5	.	.	CASSPKSPRWYQPQHF	TGTGCCAGCAGTCCTAAGTCGCCCAGGTGGTATCAGCCCCAGCATTTT
TRBV24-1	TRBJ2-3	.	TRBD2	CATSDFGLAGSRWTQYF	TGTGCCACCAGTGATTTCGGGCTAGCGGGGTCGAGGTGGACGCAGTATTTT
TRBV19	TRBJ1-2	once	.	CASTSMGGVSGYTF	TGTGCCAGTACCTCGATGGGAGGGGTAAGCGGCTACACCTTC
TRBV27	TRBJ1-1	.	TRBD1	CASRTRTGGAGGGTEAFF	TGTGCCAGCAGAACCCGGACAGGGGGCGCGGGAGGAGGAACTGAAGCTTTCTTT
TRBV5-4	TRBJ1-2	.	TRBD1	CASSLGSRVGQGAYGYTF	TGTGCCAGCAGCTTGGGGTCTAGAGTGGGACAGGGGGCCTATGGCTACACCTTC
TRBV13	TRBJ1-1	.	.	CASSLGTGLNTEAFF	TGTGCCAGCAGCTTAGGAACAGGGCTGAACACTGAAGCTTTCTTT
TRBV24-1	TRBJ2-1	once	.	CATSDLIGGQFF	TGTGCCACCAGTGATTTGATAGGGGGGCAGTTCTTC
TRBV7-9	TRBJ2-1	.	TRBD2	CASSKAGGPSWKFF	TGTGCCAGCAGCAAAGCGGGGGGGCCTTCTTGGAAGTTCTTC
TRBV18	TRBJ2-5	.	.	CASSREEWAQYF	TGTGCCAGCTCACGGGAGGAATGGGCCCAGTACTTC